This T cell receptor beta chain was identified during a study of blood T cell repertoires in COVID-19. About the study: From T cells, B-cell-depleted T cells, or PBMCs came the material, which was cDNA or gDNA.

Between the trimmed V and J ends, which lost 6 bases and 0 bases, there was a span of 8 bases. Germline CDR1 MNHEY, CDR2 SMNVEV (reference sequence). The CDR3 is 13 residues long. Clones were sequenced by immunoSEQ multiplex PCR, and TCRdb holds only the in-frame ones, with some missing. The table has more than 85,000 clones, over 80% seen once. This clone was observed many times. The receptor was isolated from an older woman with acute or convalescent COVID-19. What was sequenced was peripheral blood. V gene TRBV27 combines with J gene TRBJ1-1; TRBD1 might be the D (5 bases). The CDR3 coding sequence is TGTGCCAGCAGGACAGACTTGAACACTGAAGCTTTCTTT. Its translation is CASRTDLNTEAFF.